Described below is a single T cell receptor beta chain sequence and its context. The antigen is undetermined. This entry comes from a study of cytomegalovirus exposure and HLA in healthy donors. It was with 60 Vbeta and 13 Jbeta primers that the PCR ran. Repertoires were generated with immunoSEQ multiplex PCR, while TCRdb's copy carries only in-frame clones and drops some. The sample yields about 140,000 clones, 80% to 90% seen once. Though probably carrying unrecorded immune exposures, donors were nominally healthy at sampling. Germline V CDR1 and CDR2: PRHDT, FYEKMQ (reference sequence). With 7 bases clipped from V and 5 bases from J, the junction kept 13 bases outside the gene matches. This CDR3 is 15 amino acids long. Study-wide results and caveats: As immune exposure information, only CMV serostatus was available. TCR beta sequences reportedly predicted most subjects' HLA-A and HLA-B alleles accurately.

The sequencing input was PBMCs. The rearrangement uses TRBV13 and TRBJ1-2; 7 bases map to TRBD1. This clonotype was sampled from a woman aged 25 to 39 in good health and CMV-seronegative. Here the CDR3 reads CASTVLGGPRYGYTF. CDR3 nucleotides: TGTGCCAGCACCGTTTTAGGGGGCCCGAGGTATGGCTACACCTTC. The full variable domain, in which reference TRBV13 and TRBJ1-2 provide the parts outside the CDR3, is AAGVIQSPRHLIKEKRETATLKCYPIPRHDTVYWYQQGPGQDPQFLISFYEKMQSDKGSIPDRFSAQQFSDYHSELNMSSLELGDSALYFCASTVLGGPRYGYTFGSGTRLTVV.